The rows below give T cell receptor beta chains drawn from one sample of a study of Graves' ophthalmopathy and Graves' hyperthyroidism. MiXCR, run by TCRdb on the multiplex PCR reads, gives a single entry per CDR3 protein. Of roughly 1.1 million distinct CDR3 sequences in the sample, 36% were seen once. The sample was peripheral blood or thyroid tissue (not recorded which). These receptors all come from an adult man with Graves' hyperthyroidism. Each CDR3 is given with its conserved first and last residue.

>TRBJ1-6|TRBV25-1
CASSDPGPGQVDSPLHF
>TRBJ1-1|TRBV28
CASTRLGDTEAFF
>TRBJ2-5|TRBV20-1
CSARPNIQETQYF
>TRBJ2-7|TRBV19
CASRESQAEGDEQYF
>TRBJ2-2|TRBV19
CASSLTSISTGELFF
>TRBJ1-1|TRBV20-1
CSASPRGRIDTEAFF
>TRBJ2-2|TRBV9
CASSGALSTGELFF
>TRBJ1-2|TRBV5-6
CASSLAERGNYGYTF
>TRBJ2-6|TRBV2
CASIRGTGANVLTF
>TRBJ2-7|TRBV25-1
CASSADWTGSYEQYF
>TRBJ1-5|TRBV19
CASSRTGTGYNQPQHF
>TRBJ1-1|TRBV25-1
CASSDRGEGTEAFF
>TRBJ2-7|TRBV12-3/TRBV12-4
CASSSQTRREQYF
>TRBJ2-7|TRBV20-1
CSAGTGRVYEQYF
>TRBJ2-7|TRBV5-8
CASSFSGTEQYF
>TRBJ2-3|TRBV29-1
CSVEDPPNTQYF
>TRBJ1-2|TRBV4-3
CASSQDGRQGVDTF
>TRBJ1-6|TRBV7-8
CASIEGQGLSPLHF
>TRBJ2-5|TRBV10-3
CASSYVEGETQYF
>TRBJ1-4|TRBV28
CASLSRREKLFF
>TRBJ2-5|TRBV29-1
CSVAGQGLGTQYF
>TRBJ1-6|TRBV7-2
CASSLVGGTPESLHF
>TRBJ2-7|TRBV5-1
CASRDTGSSYEQYF
>TRBJ2-7|TRBV2
CASSERGKPYEQYF
>TRBJ2-7|TRBV6-2/TRBV6-3
CARIGRNSYEQYF
>TRBJ1-2|TRBV5-4
CASSFGTRGGSSYGYTF
>TRBJ1-2|TRBV12-3/TRBV12-4
CASSFMSELNGYTF
>TRBJ2-2|TRBV29-1
CSAHLNTGELFF
>TRBJ1-5|TRBV20-1
CSARPAGQRNQPQHF
>TRBJ2-7|TRBV25-1
CASVSTSVYEQYF
>TRBJ2-7|TRBV6-1
CASSEQGLAGGEQYF
>TRBJ1-5|TRBV20-1
CSARATDNSNQPQHF
>TRBJ2-2|TRBV6-1
CASSEVWGITTGELFF
>TRBJ2-7|TRBV7-9
CASSHTGPRGNEQYF
>TRBJ1-2|TRBV29-1
CSALPWDANYGYTF
>TRBJ2-5|TRBV9
CASSVETGGLQETQYF
>TRBJ2-7|TRBV6-5
CATSGPLEQYF
>TRBJ1-6|TRBV5-1
CASSLDPGRPDSPLHF
>TRBJ2-3|TRBV24-1
CATGVQGSQRDTQYF
>TRBJ2-2|TRBV7-2
CASSLRPGMILRELFF
>TRBJ1-5|TRBV7-8
CASSQGQGPGNQPQHF